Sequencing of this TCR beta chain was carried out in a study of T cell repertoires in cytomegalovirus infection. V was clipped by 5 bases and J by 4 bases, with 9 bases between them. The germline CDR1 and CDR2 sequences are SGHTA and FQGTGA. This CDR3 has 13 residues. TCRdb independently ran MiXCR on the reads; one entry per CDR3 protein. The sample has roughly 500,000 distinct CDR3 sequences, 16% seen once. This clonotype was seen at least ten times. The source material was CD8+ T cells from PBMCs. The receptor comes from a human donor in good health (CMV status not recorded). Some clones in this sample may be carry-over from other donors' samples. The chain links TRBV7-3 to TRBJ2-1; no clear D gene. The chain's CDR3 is CASSPDNYNEQFF. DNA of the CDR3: TGTGCCAGCAGCCCAGACAATTACAATGAGCAGTTCTTC.